This TCR beta chain emerged from a study of PD-1 blockade in classical Hodgkin lymphoma (TCRdb year 2020). Study-level background: Nivolumab dosing was 3 mg/kg intravenously every 2 weeks, continuing until either disease progression or unacceptable toxicity. A peripheral blood immune signature of response to PD-1 blockade in classical Hodgkin lymphoma was defined using TCR beta sequencing and CyTOF.

Genomic DNA was isolated using the Qiagen DNeasy kit from unsorted PBMCs as well as from negatively selected CD4+ and CD8+ fractions. Using primers that anneal to V and J segments, immunoSEQ multiplex PCR amplified the TCR beta CDR3 regions. A synthetic immune receptor repertoire was used to minimize amplification bias, and any residual bias was removed computationally once sequencing was done. The source study handled its data this way. Custom Python scripts were used to quantify repertoire diversity as the Shannon entropy index. Unsorted, CD4+ and CD8+ repertoires were examined separately, except in combined analyses, for which CD4+ and CD8+ sequences were merged in silico. Clonal expansion was defined as at least a 2-fold frequency increase after treatment relative to C1D1, with a pseudocount of 0.5 for undetected baseline clones. Singleton clones were defined as clones with 0 or 1 copy at C1D1, and non-singleton clones were defined as clones with 2 or more copies. Clones expanded in unsorted samples were annotated as CD4+, CD8+ or unknown by matching protein sequences in sorted samples from the same patient. Wilcoxon tests on paired samples were used to test changes in diversity from C1D1 to C4D1. The source is immuneACCESS, and TCRdb retained only in-frame sequences with V and J called. Part of the clones is not carried over; for the studies checked, unresolved V genes explain less than half of this, and the remainder is unexplained. V and J calls and clone size are given by that table; D and trimming were obtained from the DNA. The sample profile shows approximately 79,000 clones; around 90% of them were found once. The top ten clones comprise approximately 2.4% of the sample.

The time point label of this sample denotes: cycle 2 day 1 (C2D1) of nivolumab. Relapse after autologous stem cell transplantation had occurred in all trial patients, and cohorts A, B and C were distinguished by prior brentuximab vedotin exposure. The trial cohort comprised some 60 patients with relapsed/refractory classical Hodgkin lymphoma whose best overall responses were complete response, partial response or progressive disease. Single-agent nivolumab was administered to trial patients in the multi-cohort phase II CheckMate 205 trial. An independent review committee assessed best overall response using the 2007 International Working Group response criteria. Trial PBMCs were collected immediately before nivolumab initiation (C1D1) and during therapy at cycle 2 day 1 and cycle 4 day 1. Peripheral blood was collected in 8 mL Vacutainer Cell Preparation Tubes, from which PBMCs were isolated by centrifugation and then cryopreserved.

As for this clone: Its antigen has not been determined. No qualities accompany the bases; no much larger clone lies one base away.

What the work shows at the level of the full study, not this receptor alone: The study was limited to a single clinical trial cohort, and causes of repertoire differences, possibly disease activity or prior therapy, remained undefined. Among trial patients, those achieving complete response had baseline diversity similar to that of newly diagnosed patients, while diversity was significantly lower in partial responders and progressors. By C4D1, a significant rise was seen in CD4+ TCR diversity but not in CD8+ TCR diversity (p=0.0027 vs p=0.16), and the rise was most apparent among complete responders (p=0.02). Baseline TCR diversity was reported to be lower in newly diagnosed patients than in healthy donors, and even lower in relapsed/refractory patients. Lower diversity was observed in patients in whom nivolumab was started less than 1 year after ASCT, and these patients were excluded from later analyses so that confounding by immune reconstitution would be avoided.

The germline V gene (reference sequence) sets CDR1 to SEHNR and CDR2 to FQNEAQ. Ends trimmed: V by 5 bases, J by 5 bases; bases unmatched to a gene: 13. Counted from cysteine to phenylalanine, this CDR3 has 16 amino acids. The entry retains the CDR3 DNA only, 48 bases that are in frame from base 1. This clonotype originated in a human donor with classical Hodgkin lymphoma. The chain uses TRBV7-9 and TRBJ2-7; TRBD1 matches 9 bases in the middle. Sample: peripheral blood mononuclear cells (PBMCs), taken before the second cycle of nivolumab. DNA sequence: TGTGCCAGCAGCAGAGAAATCCGGACAGGGGTCCACGAGCAGTACTTC. Its product reads: CASSREIRTGVHEQYF.